One and the same sample provided the 22 T cell receptor beta chains below, sequenced in a study of OX40 agonist ivuxolimab in advanced cancers. The method was immunoSEQ multiplex PCR; TCRdb's version includes in-frame clones alone and lacks a portion of them. The data show 7,000 to 9,500 clones, about 88% seen once. The starting material was CD4+ or CD8+ T cells sorted from blood, obtained in a trial of the OX40 agonist ivuxolimab. The receptors come from an adult with an advanced solid tumor such as melanoma, head and neck, liver or kidney cancer.

The sample holds one count of this clone. The V gene is TRBV19, the J gene TRBJ2-1; 10 positions agree with TRBD1. CDR1 is LNHDA, CDR2 SQIVND, per germline (reference sequence). This CDR3 comprises 16 residues. J was trimmed by 0 bases and V by 5 bases; bases with no gene match: 4. CDR3 DNA: TGTGCCAGTAGTCCCTGGACAGGGGGCTCCTACAATGAGCAGTTCTTC. The encoded protein is CASSPWTGGSYNEQFF.

This chain connects TRBV5-1 to TRBJ2-3; maybe TRBD2 (7 bases). This CDR3 region has 15 residues. V was shortened by 0 bases and J by 5 bases, with 13 bases between the two germline ends. Germline V gives CDR1 SGHRS, CDR2 YFSETQ. The CDR3 bases are TGCGCCAGCAGCTTGGGCGGGGGCCCCATAGATACGCAGTATTTT. Translation gives CASSLGGGPIDTQYF.

This chain links TRBV4-1 with TRBJ1-6; possible D gene TRBD1, 5 bases. Trimming cost V 3 bases and J 8 bases, with 8 bases left between them. The germline CDR1 and CDR2 sequences are MGHRA and YSYEKL. This CDR3 spans 13 amino acids. The CDR3 DNA is TGCGCCAGCAGCCAGACCAGGGATTCACCCCTCCACTTT. Protein sequence: CASSQTRDSPLHF.

This rearrangement joins TRBV5-1 to TRBJ2-7, with 9 positions matching TRBD1. The CDR3 runs to 16 residues. Germline values: CDR1 SGHRS, CDR2 YFSETQ. Trimming cost V 0 bases and J 4 bases; bases outside gene matches: 8. CDR3 nucleotides: TGCGCCAGCAGCTTGGACCCGACAGGGGGAGATTACGAGCAGTACTTC. Protein product: CASSLDPTGGDYEQYF.

V usage is TRBV4-1 and J usage is TRBJ1-2; D is unresolved. V lost 0 bases and J lost 4, with 15 bases in between. The CDR3 length is 16 residues. Germline CDR1 reads MGHRA; CDR2 reads YSYEKL. The CDR3 DNA reads as TGCGCCAGCAGCCAAGATTCCCCGGGGAGTAGCTATGGCTACACCTTC. Residues: CASSQDSPGSSYGYTF.

This chain connects TRBV7-6 to TRBJ2-3; 7 nucleotides align to TRBD1. Trimming removed 4 bases from V and 0 bases from J; junction bases left unmatched: 4. The CDR3 extends over 15 amino acids. Germline values: CDR1 SGHVS, CDR2 FNYEAQ. The CDR3 DNA reads TGTGCCAGCAGCTGGACGACAGGGAGCACAGATACGCAGTATTTT. Translating gives CASSWTTGSTDTQYF. The full variable domain, with the rest looked up from reference TRBV7-6 and TRBJ2-3, is GAGVSQSPRYKVTKRGQDVALRCDPISGHVSLYWYRQALGQGPEFLTYFNYEAQQDKSGLPNDRFSAERPEGSISTLTIQRTEQRDSAMYRCASSWTTGSTDTQYFGPGTRLTVL.

The V gene is TRBV15, the J gene TRBJ2-3; no firm D call. From germline, CDR1 is LNHNV and CDR2 YYDKDF (reference sequence). The V and J ends lost 5 bases and 6 bases respectively, with 12 bases between them. The CDR3 length is 13 residues. CDR3: CATSRLSSDTQYF. CDR3 DNA sequence: TGTGCCACCAGCCGCCTGTCTAGTGATACGCAGTATTTT.

This chain uses TRBV27 with TRBJ2-5; 15 bases line up with TRBD2. J was trimmed by 7 bases and V by 4 bases; bases with no gene match: 13. The CDR3 consists of 18 residues. The germline V gene has CDR1 MNHEY and CDR2 SMNVEV (reference sequence). DNA for the CDR3: TGTGCCAGCAGTTCGGGACTAGCGGGGGGACGCAATGATAGGACCCAGTACTTC. Residues: CASSSGLAGGRNDRTQYF.

The chain couples TRBV7-6 to TRBJ2-7; 12 bases match TRBD1. CDR1 is SGHVS, CDR2 FNYEAQ, per germline. With V trimmed by 4 bases and J by 6 bases, 10 bases remained unmatched. This CDR3 has 16 amino acids. Here the CDR3 DNA reads TGTGCCAGCAGCTCCATGATCGGGGACAGGGGGCGCGAGCAGTACTTC. It codes for CASSSMIGDRGREQYF.

The rearrangement joins TRBV19 to TRBJ2-1; D call uncertain. The V end was cut by 1 base, the J end by 4 bases, with 5 bases between. CDR3 size: 13 residues. Germline assignment: CDR1 LNHDA and CDR2 SQIVND (reference sequence). The CDR3 loop reads CASSIGSYNEQFF. The DNA for the CDR3 is TGTGCCAGTAGTATAGGCAGTTACAATGAGCAGTTCTTC.

This chain links TRBV2 with TRBJ2-1; maybe TRBD1 (6 bases). CDR3 length: 14 amino acids. V was cut by 0 bases and J by 8 bases, with 11 bases left in between. In germline, CDR1 is SNHLY, CDR2 FYNNEI. DNA of the CDR3: TGTGCCAGCAGTGAAGCTAGGGGGATGGATGAGCAGTTCTTC. Its protein product is CASSEARGMDEQFF.

The genes are TRBV5-8 and TRBJ2-6; D is undetermined. This CDR3 comprises 13 residues. V was cut by 5 bases and J by 0 bases, with 3 bases left in between. Looked up from germline, CDR1 is SGHTS and CDR2 is YDEGEE. CDR3 loop: CASSPSGANVLTF. The CDR3 region has the DNA TGTGCCAGCAGTCCCTCTGGGGCCAACGTCCTGACTTTC.

The V gene is TRBV5-6, the J gene TRBJ1-5; no firm D call. V dropped 1 base and J dropped 0 bases, with 11 bases sitting between them. Looked up from germline, CDR1 is SGHDT and CDR2 is YYEEEE. The CDR3 is 16 residues long. For the CDR3, the DNA is TGTGCCAGCAGCTTGAGCGGGTATACTAGCAATCAGCCCCAGCATTTT. Its protein is CASSLSGYTSNQPQHF.

This rearrangement joins TRBV19 to TRBJ1-5; maybe TRBD1 (6 bases). This CDR3 region has 15 residues. V shed 5 bases and J shed 2 bases, with 13 bases lying between them. Germline values: CDR1 LNHDA, CDR2 SQIVND (reference sequence). The CDR3 is CASSFRGGGNQPQHF. In nucleotides, the CDR3 is TGTGCCAGTAGTTTCAGGGGTGGCGGCAATCAGCCCCAGCATTTT.

This chain connects TRBV7-2 to TRBJ2-3, with 9 bases that match TRBD2. V lost 6 bases, J lost 9 bases, and 7 bases stayed unmatched. Germline-derived CDR1 and CDR2 are SGHTA and FQGNSA. This CDR3 comprises 13 residues. The CDR3 sequence: CASRSSGVVTQYF. DNA for the CDR3: TGTGCCAGCAGGTCTAGCGGGGTCGTAACGCAGTATTTT.

V usage is TRBV5-6 and J usage is TRBJ2-5; possibly TRBD1 for D (6 bases). The J call is doubtful: the DNA matches TRBJ2-7 better. In germline, CDR1 is SGHDT, CDR2 YYEEEE. This CDR3 is built from 14 residues. CDR3 residues: CASSLEGVGYEQYF. The CDR3 coding sequence is TGTGCCAGCAGCTTGGAGGGGGTGGGCTACGAGCAGTACTTC.

The V and J genes are TRBV9 and TRBJ2-2; TRBD1 is a possible D gene (6 bases). Germline V gene data show CDR1 as SGDLS and CDR2 as YYNGEE. This CDR3 contains 18 residues. Trimming took off 3 bases at V and 1 base at J, with 19 bases between the two ends. The CDR3 nucleotides are TGTGCCAGCAGCGCCCCTGGGGGCTCCCTGATGAACACCGGGGAGCTGTTTTTT. It specifies CASSAPGGSLMNTGELFF.

This chain links TRBV7-6 with TRBJ2-2; maybe TRBD2 (7 bases). Germline CDR1 is SGHVS and CDR2 is FNYEAQ. CDR3 length: 12 residues. The V end lost 11 bases, the J end lost 6 bases, and 13 bases lay between the germline ends. The CDR3 sequence: CAWGGGAGELFF. Here the CDR3 DNA reads TGTGCCTGGGGCGGGGGCGCCGGGGAGCTGTTTTTT.

The chain employs TRBV10-1 and TRBJ1-1; D perhaps matches TRBD1 (5 bases). The germline gives CDR1 WNHNN, CDR2 SYGVQD (reference sequence). The CDR3 covers 14 residues. With 2 bases removed from V and 6 bases from J, the gap between germline ends came to 13 bases. In nucleotides, the CDR3 is TGCGCCAGCAGTGAGCCGGGGGACCCCGCTGAAGCTTTCTTT. This encodes CASSEPGDPAEAFF.

This chain links TRBV11-2 with TRBJ2-7; no reliable D call. CDR3 size: 11 residues. Trimming stripped 4 bases from V and 1 base from J, with 2 bases between. CDR1 SGHAT and CDR2 FQNNGV come from the germline V gene. CDR3 sequence (DNA): TGTGCCAGCAGCTCTTCCTACGAGCAGTACTTC. Amino acid sequence: CASSSSYEQYF.

The chain joins TRBV19 to TRBJ1-5; 10 nucleotides align to TRBD1. This CDR3 contains 18 residues. J lost 5 bases, V lost 4 bases, and 14 bases had no gene match. The germline V gene has CDR1 LNHDA and CDR2 SQIVND (reference sequence). The CDR3 reads CASSTGTGAGGGYQPQHF. The CDR3 coding sequence is TGTGCCAGTAGTACCGGGACAGGGGCCGGAGGGGGTTATCAGCCCCAGCATTTT.

This clone has just a few counts. This chain links TRBV27 with TRBJ2-7; TRBD1 is a possible D gene (5 bases). Germline loops: CDR1 MNHEY, CDR2 SMNVEV (reference sequence). Deletions cut 3 bases from V and 1 base from J, with 10 bases between. This CDR3 comprises 14 residues. The CDR3 coding sequence is TGTGCCAGCAGTTTTGGGGCAGGGTCCTACGAGCAGTACTTC. It specifies CASSFGAGSYEQYF.